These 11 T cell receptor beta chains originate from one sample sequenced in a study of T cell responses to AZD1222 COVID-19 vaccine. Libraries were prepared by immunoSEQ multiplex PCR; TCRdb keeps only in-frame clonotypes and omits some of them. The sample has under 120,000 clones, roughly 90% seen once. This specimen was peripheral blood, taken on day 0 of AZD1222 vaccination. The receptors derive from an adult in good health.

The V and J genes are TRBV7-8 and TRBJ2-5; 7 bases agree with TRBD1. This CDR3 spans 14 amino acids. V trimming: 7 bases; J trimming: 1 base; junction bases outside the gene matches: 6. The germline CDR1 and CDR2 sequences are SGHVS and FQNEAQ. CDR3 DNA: TGTGCCAGCACCAGGGGGAGCGGCCAAGAGACCCAGTACTTC. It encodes CASTRGSGQETQYF.

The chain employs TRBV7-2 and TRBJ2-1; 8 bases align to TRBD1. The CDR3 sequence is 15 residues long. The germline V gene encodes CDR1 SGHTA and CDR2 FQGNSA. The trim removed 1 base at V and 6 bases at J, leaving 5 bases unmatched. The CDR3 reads CASSLGGTGGNEQFF. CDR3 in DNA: TGTGCCAGCAGCTTAGGTGGGACAGGTGGCAATGAGCAGTTCTTC. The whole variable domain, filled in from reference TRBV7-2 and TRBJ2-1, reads GAGVSQSPSNKVTEKGKDVELRCDPISGHTALYWYRQSLGQGLEFLIYFQGNSAPDKSGLPSDRFSAERTGGSVSTLTIQRTQQEDSAVYLCASSLGGTGGNEQFFGPGTRLTVL.

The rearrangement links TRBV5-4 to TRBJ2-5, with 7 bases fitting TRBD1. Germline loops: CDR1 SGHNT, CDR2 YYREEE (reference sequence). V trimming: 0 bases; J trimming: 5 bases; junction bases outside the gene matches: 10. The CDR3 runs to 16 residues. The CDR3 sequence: CASSLGDRAEWETQYF. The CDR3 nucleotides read TGTGCCAGCAGCTTGGGAGACAGGGCTGAGTGGGAGACCCAGTACTTC. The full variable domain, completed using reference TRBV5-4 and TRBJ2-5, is ETGVTQSPTHLIKTRGQQVTLRCSSQSGHNTVSWYQQALGQGPQFIFQYYREEENGRGNFPPRFSGLQFPNYSSELNVNALELDDSALYLCASSLGDRAEWETQYFGPGTRLLVL.

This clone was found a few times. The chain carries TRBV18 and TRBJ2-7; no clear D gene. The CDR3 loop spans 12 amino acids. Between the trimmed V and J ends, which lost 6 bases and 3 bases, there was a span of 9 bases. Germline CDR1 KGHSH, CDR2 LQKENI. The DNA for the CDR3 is TGTGCCAGCTCCCTGGCGGACTACGAGCAGTACTTC. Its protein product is CASSLADYEQYF.

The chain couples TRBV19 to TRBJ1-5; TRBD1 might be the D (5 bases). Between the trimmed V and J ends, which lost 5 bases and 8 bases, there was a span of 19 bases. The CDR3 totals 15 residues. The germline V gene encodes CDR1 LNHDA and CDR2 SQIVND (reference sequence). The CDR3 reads CASSPQARGRKPQHF. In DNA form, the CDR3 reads TGTGCCAGTAGTCCACAGGCGAGAGGAAGGAAGCCCCAGCATTTT.

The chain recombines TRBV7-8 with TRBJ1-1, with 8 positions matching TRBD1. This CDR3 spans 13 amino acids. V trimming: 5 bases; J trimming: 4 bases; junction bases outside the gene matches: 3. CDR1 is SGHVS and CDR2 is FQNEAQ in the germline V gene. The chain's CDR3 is CASSLRGPTEAFF. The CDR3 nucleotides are TGTGCCAGCAGCCTCAGGGGGCCCACTGAAGCTTTCTTT. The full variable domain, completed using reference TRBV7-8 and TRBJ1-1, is GAGVSQSPRYKVAKRGQDVALRCDPISGHVSLFWYQQALGQGPEFLTYFQNEAQLDKSGLPSDRFFAERPEGSVSTLKIQRTQQEDSAVYLCASSLRGPTEAFFGQGTRLTVV.

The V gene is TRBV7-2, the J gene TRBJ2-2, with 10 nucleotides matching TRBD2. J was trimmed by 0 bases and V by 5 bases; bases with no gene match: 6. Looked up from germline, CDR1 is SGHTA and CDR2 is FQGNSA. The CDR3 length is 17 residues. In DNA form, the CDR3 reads TGTGCCAGCAGCGCCCGGACTAGCGGTTCGAACACCGGGGAGCTGTTTTTT. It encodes CASSARTSGSNTGELFF.

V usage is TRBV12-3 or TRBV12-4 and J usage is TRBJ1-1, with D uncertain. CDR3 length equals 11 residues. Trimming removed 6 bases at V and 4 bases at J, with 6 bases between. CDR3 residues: CASSRSTEAFF. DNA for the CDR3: TGTGCCAGCAGCAGGAGCACTGAAGCTTTCTTT.

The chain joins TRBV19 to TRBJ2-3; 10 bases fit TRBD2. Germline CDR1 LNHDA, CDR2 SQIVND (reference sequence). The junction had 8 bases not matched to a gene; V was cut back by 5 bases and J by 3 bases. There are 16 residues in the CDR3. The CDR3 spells CASSPGGLAETDTQYF. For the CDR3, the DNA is TGTGCCAGTAGTCCGGGAGGACTAGCGGAAACAGATACGCAGTATTTT. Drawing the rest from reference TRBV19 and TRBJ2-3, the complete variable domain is DGGITQSPKYLFRKEGQNVTLSCEQNLNHDAMYWYRQDPGQGLRLIYYSQIVNDFQKGDIAEGYSVSREKKESFPLTVTSAQKNPTAFYLCASSPGGLAETDTQYFGPGTRLTVL.

CDR3 residues: CASSSQTGTRGVMNTEAFF. The CDR3 DNA sequence: TGTGCCAGCAGCTCACAAACCGGGACAAGGGGAGTGATGAACACTGAAGCTTTCTTT. V usage is TRBV27 and J usage is TRBJ1-1; D is possibly TRBD1 (6 bases). V lost 6 bases to trimming and J lost 0 bases, with 26 bases between them. This CDR3 region has 19 residues. Germline lookup yields CDR1 MNHEY and CDR2 SMNVEV (reference sequence).

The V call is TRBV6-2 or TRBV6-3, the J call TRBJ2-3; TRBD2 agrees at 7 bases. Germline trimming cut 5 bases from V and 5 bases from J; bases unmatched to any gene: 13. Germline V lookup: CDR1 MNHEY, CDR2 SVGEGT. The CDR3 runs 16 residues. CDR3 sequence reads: CASSNPWFPGGDTQYF. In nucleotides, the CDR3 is TGTGCCAGCAGTAACCCTTGGTTTCCGGGGGGAGATACGCAGTATTTT.